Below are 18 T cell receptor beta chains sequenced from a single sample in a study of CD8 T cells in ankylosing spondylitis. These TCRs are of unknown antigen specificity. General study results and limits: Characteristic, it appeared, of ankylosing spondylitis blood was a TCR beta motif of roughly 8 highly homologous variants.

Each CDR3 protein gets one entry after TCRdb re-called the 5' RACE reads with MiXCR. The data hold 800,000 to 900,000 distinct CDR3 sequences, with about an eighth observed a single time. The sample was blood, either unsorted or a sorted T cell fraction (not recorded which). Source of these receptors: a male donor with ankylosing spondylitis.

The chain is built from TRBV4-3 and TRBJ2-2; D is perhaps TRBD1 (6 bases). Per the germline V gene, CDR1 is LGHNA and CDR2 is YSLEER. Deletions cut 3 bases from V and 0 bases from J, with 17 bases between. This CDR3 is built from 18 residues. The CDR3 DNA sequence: TGCGCCAGCAGCCAGTATAAATGGACAGAGGCGAACACCGGGGAGCTGTTTTTT. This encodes CASSQYKWTEANTGELFF.

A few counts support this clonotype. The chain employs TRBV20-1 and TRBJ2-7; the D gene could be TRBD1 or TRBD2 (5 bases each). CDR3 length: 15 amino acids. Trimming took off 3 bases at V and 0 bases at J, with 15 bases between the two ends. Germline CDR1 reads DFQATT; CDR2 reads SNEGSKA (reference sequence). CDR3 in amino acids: CSASGFGASSYEQYF. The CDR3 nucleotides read TGCAGTGCTAGTGGGTTCGGGGCCAGCTCCTACGAGCAGTACTTC.

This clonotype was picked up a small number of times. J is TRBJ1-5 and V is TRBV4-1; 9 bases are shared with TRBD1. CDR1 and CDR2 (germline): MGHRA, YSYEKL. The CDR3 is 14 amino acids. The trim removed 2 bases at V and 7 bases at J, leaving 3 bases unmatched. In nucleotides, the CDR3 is TGCGCCAGCAGCCAACAGACAGGGGGACAGCCCCAGCATTTT. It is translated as CASSQQTGGQPQHF.

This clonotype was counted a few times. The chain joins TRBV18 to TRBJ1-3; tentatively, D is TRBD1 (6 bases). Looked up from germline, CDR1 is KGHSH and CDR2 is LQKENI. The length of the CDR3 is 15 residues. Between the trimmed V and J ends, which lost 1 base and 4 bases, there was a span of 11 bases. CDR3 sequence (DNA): TGTGCCAGCTCACCACTACAGGGTTCCGGAAACACCATATATTTT. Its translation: CASSPLQGSGNTIYF.

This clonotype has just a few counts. The CDR3 DNA follows: TGCAGTGCTAGAGCGACTAGCGGCCAAGAGACCCAGTACTTC. Its protein product is CSARATSGQETQYF. The rearrangement links TRBV20-1 to TRBJ2-5; 9 bases line up with TRBD2. Germline V lookup: CDR1 DFQATT, CDR2 SNEGSKA (reference sequence). The V and J ends lost 1 base and 1 base, in that order; junction bases with no gene match: 1. The CDR3 runs to 14 residues.

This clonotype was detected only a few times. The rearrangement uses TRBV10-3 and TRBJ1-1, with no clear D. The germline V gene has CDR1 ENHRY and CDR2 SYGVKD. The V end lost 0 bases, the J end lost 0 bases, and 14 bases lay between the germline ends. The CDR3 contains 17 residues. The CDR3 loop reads CAISESGLPGVNTEAFF. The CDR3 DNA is TGTGCCATCAGTGAGTCCGGACTACCAGGCGTGAACACTGAAGCTTTCTTT.

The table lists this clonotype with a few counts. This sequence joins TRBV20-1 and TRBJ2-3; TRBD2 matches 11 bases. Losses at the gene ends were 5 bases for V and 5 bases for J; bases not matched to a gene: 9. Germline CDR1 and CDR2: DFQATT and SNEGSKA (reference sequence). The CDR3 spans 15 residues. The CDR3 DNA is TGCAGTGCTGGGCAGACTAGCGGGGAGGTAGATACGCAGTATTTT. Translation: CSAGQTSGEVDTQYF.

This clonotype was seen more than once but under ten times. This CDR3 reads CASCGTVLGDTQYF. The CDR3 DNA is TGTGCCAGCTGTGGGACTGTTCTAGGGGATACGCAGTATTTT. This sequence joins TRBV6-2 or TRBV6-3 and TRBJ2-3; TRBD2 is a possible D gene (6 bases). From germline, CDR1 is MNHEY and CDR2 SVGEGT. The CDR3 is 14 amino acids. Trimming left V 8 bases short and J 6 bases short, with 18 bases between.

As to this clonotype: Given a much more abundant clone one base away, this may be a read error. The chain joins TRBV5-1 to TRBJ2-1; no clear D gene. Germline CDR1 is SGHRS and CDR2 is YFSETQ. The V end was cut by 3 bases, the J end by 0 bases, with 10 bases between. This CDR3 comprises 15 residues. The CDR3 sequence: CASSSTDSSYNEQFF. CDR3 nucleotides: TGCGCCAGCAGCTCGACGGATAGCTCCTACAATGAGCAGTTCTTC. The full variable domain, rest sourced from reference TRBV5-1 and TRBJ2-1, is KAGVTQTPRYLIKTRGQQVTLSCSPISGHRSVSWYQQTPGQGLQFLFEYFSETQRNKGNFPGRFSGRQFSNSRSEMNVSTLELGDSALYLCASSSTDSSYNEQFFGPGTRLTVL.

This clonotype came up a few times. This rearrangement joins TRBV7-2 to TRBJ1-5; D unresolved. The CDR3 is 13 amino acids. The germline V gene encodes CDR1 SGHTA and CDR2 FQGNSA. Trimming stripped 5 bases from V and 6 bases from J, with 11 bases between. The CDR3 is CASSKRGPQPQHF. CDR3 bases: TGTGCCAGCAGCAAAAGAGGACCTCAGCCCCAGCATTTT.

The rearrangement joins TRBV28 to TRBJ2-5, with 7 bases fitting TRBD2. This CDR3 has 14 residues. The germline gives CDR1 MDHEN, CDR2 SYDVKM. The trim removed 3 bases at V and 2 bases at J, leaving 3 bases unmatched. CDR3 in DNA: TGTGCCAGCAGTTTGCGGGGGAGACAAGAGACCCAGTACTTC. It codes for CASSLRGRQETQYF. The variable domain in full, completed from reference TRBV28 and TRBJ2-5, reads DVKVTQSSRYLVKRTGEKVFLECVQDMDHENMFWYRQDPGLGLRLIYFSYDVKMKEKGDIPEGYSVSREKKERFSLILESASTNQTSMYLCASSLRGRQETQYFGPGTRLLVL.

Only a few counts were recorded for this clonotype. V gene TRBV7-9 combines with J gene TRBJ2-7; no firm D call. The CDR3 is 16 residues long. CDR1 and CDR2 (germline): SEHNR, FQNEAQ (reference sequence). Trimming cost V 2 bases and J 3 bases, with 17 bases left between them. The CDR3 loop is CASSLRDGAGNYEQYF. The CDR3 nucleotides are TGTGCCAGCAGCTTAAGGGATGGTGCTGGAAACTACGAGCAGTACTTC.

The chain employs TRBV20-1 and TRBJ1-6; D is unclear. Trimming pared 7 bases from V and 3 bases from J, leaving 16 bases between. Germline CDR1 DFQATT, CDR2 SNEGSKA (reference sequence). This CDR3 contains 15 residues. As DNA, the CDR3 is TGCAGTGTCAGCGGGCGTCGAGGCTATAATTCACCCCTCCACTTT. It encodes CSVSGRRGYNSPLHF.

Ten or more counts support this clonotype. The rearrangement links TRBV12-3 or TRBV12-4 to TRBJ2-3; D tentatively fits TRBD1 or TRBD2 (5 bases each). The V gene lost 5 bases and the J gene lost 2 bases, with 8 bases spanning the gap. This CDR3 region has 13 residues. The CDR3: CASSRGDTDTQYF. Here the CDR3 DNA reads TGTGCCAGCAGTCGAGGGGACACAGATACGCAGTATTTT.

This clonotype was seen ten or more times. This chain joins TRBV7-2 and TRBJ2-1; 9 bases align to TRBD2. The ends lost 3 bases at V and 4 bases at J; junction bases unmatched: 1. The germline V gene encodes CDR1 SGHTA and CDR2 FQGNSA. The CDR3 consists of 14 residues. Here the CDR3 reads CASSFSGGYNEQFF. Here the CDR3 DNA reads TGTGCCAGCAGCTTTAGCGGGGGATACAATGAGCAGTTCTTC.

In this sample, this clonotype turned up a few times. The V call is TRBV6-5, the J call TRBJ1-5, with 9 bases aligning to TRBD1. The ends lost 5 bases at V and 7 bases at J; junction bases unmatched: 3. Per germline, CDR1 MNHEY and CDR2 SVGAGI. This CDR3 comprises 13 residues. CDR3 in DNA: TGTGCCAGCAGTCACAGGGGGCCACAGCCCCAGCATTTT. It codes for CASSHRGPQPQHF.

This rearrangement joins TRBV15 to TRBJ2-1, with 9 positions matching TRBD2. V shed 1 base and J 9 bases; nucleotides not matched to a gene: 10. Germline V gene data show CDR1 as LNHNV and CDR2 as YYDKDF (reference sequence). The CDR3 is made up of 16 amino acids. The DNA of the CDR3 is TGTGCCACCAGCAGAGCGAGGCGGGAGGGCCTTGGTGAGCAGTTCTTC. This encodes CATSRARREGLGEQFF. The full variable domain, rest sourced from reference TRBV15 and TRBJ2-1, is DAMVIQNPRYQVTQFGKPVTLSCSQTLNHNVMYWYQQKSSQAPKLLFHYYDKDFNNEADTPDNFQSRRPNTSFCFLDIRSPGLGDTAMYLCATSRARREGLGEQFFGPGTRLTVL.

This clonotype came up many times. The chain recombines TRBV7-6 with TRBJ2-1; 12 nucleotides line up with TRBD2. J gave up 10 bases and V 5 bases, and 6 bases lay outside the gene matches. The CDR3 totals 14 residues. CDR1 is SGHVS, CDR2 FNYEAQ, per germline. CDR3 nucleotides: TGTGCCAGCAGCCAGGGTCTAGCGGGAGGGGAGCAGTTCTTC. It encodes CASSQGLAGGEQFF.